This T cell receptor beta chain was retrieved from a study of T and B cells in COVID-19 patients. Study-wide context: At median age around 37 years, recovered patients were younger than active-infection patients at approximately 64. Critical illness requiring mechanical ventilation or extracorporeal membrane oxygenation affected 12 of 20 active-infection patients.

The sample holds a few counts of this clonotype. The CDR3 is 14 amino acids. The V and J ends lost 3 bases and 7 bases, in that order; junction bases with no gene match: 4. TRB was amplified from about 250-500 ng of blood genomic DNA. BIOMED2 TRB-A/B primer pools were used in multiplex TRB PCR. TCRdb ran MiXCR on the multiplex PCR reads and lists one entry per CDR3 protein. The data contain approximately 13,000 distinct CDR3 sequences, 25% to 35% of them singletons. This chain uses TRBV12-3 or TRBV12-4 with TRBJ1-4; 8 bases are shared with TRBD1. This TCR came from a human donor who had recovered from COVID-19. Sample: blood. CDR3: CASSLGTGGEKLFF. The CDR3 bases are TGTGCCAGCAGTTTGGGGACAGGCGGTGAAAAACTGTTTTTT.